Given below is one T cell receptor (beta chain) in context. Its antigen is not identified. The data stem from a study of cytomegalovirus exposure and HLA in healthy donors. The PCR was carried out with 60 Vbeta primers and 13 Jbeta primers. Profiling relied on immunoSEQ multiplex PCR, and the TCRdb table lists in-frame clones only, not all of them. The sample carries about 90,000 clones, 62% recorded once. Points from the study as a whole: Researchers reported from a later analysis that most CMV-associated TCR beta chains appeared HLA-restricted. In a later analysis, TCR beta V- and J-gene trimming showed a link to a missense DCLRE1C variant.

CDR1 is LGHNA, CDR2 YSLEER, per germline. Between the trimmed V and J ends, which lost 4 bases and 5 bases, there was a span of 8 bases. The CDR3 consists of 13 residues. Donors counted as nominally healthy when sampled, yet unrecorded immune exposures were likely. The rearrangement uses TRBV4-3 and TRBJ1-4; tentative D call: TRBD1 (6 bases). The sequence was obtained from a woman between 25 and 40 years old in good health and CMV-seropositive. Sample: PBMCs. CDR3 amino acids: CASSPQGNEKLFF. The CDR3 coding sequence is TGCGCCAGCAGCCCTCAGGGGAATGAAAAACTGTTTTTT.